The clone carrying this T cell receptor beta chain appeared a few times. These data come from a study of blood T cell repertoires in COVID-19. The germline V and J ends were trimmed by 1 base and 5 bases, with 12 bases remaining between them. CDR3 length: 14 residues. The V gene's germline CDR1 is SGHRS and CDR2 YFSETQ. Data came from immunoSEQ multiplex PCR; TCRdb stores just in-frame clones and leaves some out. Of more than 200,000 clones in the sample, around 83% were seen once. The chain has TRBV5-1 and TRBJ2-5, with D maybe TRBD1 (5 bases). This TCR came from a woman in her fifties or sixties with acute or convalescent COVID-19. Sequences were obtained from peripheral blood. CDR3 sequence: CASSLTLQGETQYF. The DNA of the CDR3 is TGCGCCAGCAGCTTGACCCTCCAGGGCGAGACCCAGTACTTC.